This TCR beta chain appears in the sequencing data of a study of regulatory T cells in long-lasting Graves disease. The overall study: Patients with persistent Graves' disease had over 5 years of antithyroid drugs and persistent TSH receptor antibodies. Study-wide results and limits: Persistent disease showed a preference for TRBV28, TRBJ1-2 and TRBJ2-5.

Arm-PCR of CDR3 regions and iRepertoire HTBI primers were used to build TCR beta libraries. Study processing details: Analysis of the samples identified 50 to 70 TRBV and 12 to 15 TRBJ segments. TCRdb itself ran the multiplex PCR reads through MiXCR, one entry per CDR3 protein. The V and J calls and clone size come from TCRdb's table, not from the authors' own analysis. The sample records about 470,000 distinct CDR3 sequences, approximately 21% being singletons. Trimming cost V 0 bases and J 4 bases, with 15 bases left between them. The CDR3 is 16 residues long. The germline CDR1 and CDR2 sequences are SGHDN and FVKESK. This sample's time point: persistent/refractory GD, antithyroid drugs over 5 years with positive TRAb. RNA from PBMCs was the source of the TCR library. Of note for this clonotype: The antigen remains undetermined.

The chain joins TRBV14 to TRBJ2-5, with D possibly matching TRBD2 (6 bases). The origin of this receptor is a female donor with Graves disease. Sequencing used peripheral blood mononuclear cells (PBMCs), obtained when the disease was refractory, from a patient treated with antithyroid drugs. CDR3 sequence: CASSQERAAGSETQYF. For the CDR3, the DNA is TGTGCCAGCAGCCAAGAACGGGCCGCGGGATCAGAGACCCAGTACTTC.